These 20 T cell receptor beta chains were sequenced from one sample in a study of PD-1 blockade in classical Hodgkin lymphoma. Time point defined: cycle 4 day 1 (C4D1), after five to seven weeks of nivolumab. Relapse after autologous stem cell transplantation occurred in every patient, and brentuximab vedotin exposure varied. The method was immunoSEQ multiplex PCR; TCRdb's version includes in-frame clones alone and lacks a portion of them. The profile shows about 64,000 clones, 91% of them singletons. This specimen was peripheral blood mononuclear cells (PBMCs), taken before the fourth cycle of nivolumab. The receptors originated from a human donor with classical Hodgkin lymphoma.

As concerns this clone: An end of the junction differs from the germline gene, which may be a read error. The chain has TRBV7-7 and TRBJ1-1; D is ambiguous. Per germline, CDR1 SSHAT and CDR2 FNYEAQ (reference sequence). CDR3 length: 13 residues. CDR3 DNA sequence: TGTGCTAGCAGCTCACAGATGAACACTGAAGCTTTCTTT. Amino acids: CASSSQMNTEAFF.

V usage is TRBV7-9 and J usage is TRBJ1-5, with D possibly matching TRBD1 (6 bases). This CDR3 contains 16 residues. CDR1 is SEHNR and CDR2 is FQNEAQ in the germline V gene (reference sequence). Trimming took off 4 bases at V and 3 bases at J, with 16 bases between the two ends. CDR3 coding DNA: TGTGCCAGCAGCTCAGCGGGGGGGCCAACCAATCAGCCCCAGCATTTT. Amino acids: CASSSAGGPTNQPQHF.

The chain combines TRBV19 with TRBJ2-6; a possible D gene is TRBD1 (6 bases). CDR1 is LNHDA and CDR2 is SQIVND in the germline V gene (reference sequence). This CDR3 region has 15 residues. V was clipped by 5 bases and J by 2 bases, with 10 bases between them. The CDR3 DNA reads as TGTGCCAGTAGTCCCCAGGGGCCTGGGGCCAACGTCCTGACTTTC. Residues: CASSPQGPGANVLTF.

The chain has TRBV2 and TRBJ2-1, with D hard to call. The V gene lost 2 bases and the J gene lost 5 bases, with 22 bases spanning the gap. Germline loops: CDR1 SNHLY, CDR2 FYNNEI. CDR3 length equals 18 residues. The CDR3 sequence is CASSEPEMVSYPNNEQFF. The CDR3 region has the DNA TGTGCCAGCAGTGAACCAGAGATGGTTTCATACCCGAACAATGAGCAGTTCTTC. The entire variable domain, with the rest obtained from reference TRBV2 and TRBJ2-1, is as follows: EPEVTQTPSHQVTQMGQEVILRCVPISNHLYFYWYRQILGQKVEFLVSFYNNEISEKSEIFDDQFSVERPDGSNFTLKIRSTKLEDSAMYFCASSEPEMVSYPNNEQFFGPGTRLTVL.

The V and J genes are TRBV5-1 and TRBJ2-3; 9 bases map to TRBD1. V shed 0 bases and J 3 bases; nucleotides not matched to a gene: 2. Germline lookup yields CDR1 SGHRS and CDR2 YFSETQ. The CDR3 length is 15 residues. The DNA of the CDR3 is TGCGCCAGCAGCTTGGCCGGACAGGGGACAGATACGCAGTATTTT. It codes for CASSLAGQGTDTQYF. The whole variable domain, remainder taken from reference TRBV5-1 and TRBJ2-3, is KAGVTQTPRYLIKTRGQQVTLSCSPISGHRSVSWYQQTPGQGLQFLFEYFSETQRNKGNFPGRFSGRQFSNSRSEMNVSTLELGDSALYLCASSLAGQGTDTQYFGPGTRLTVL.

The chain uses TRBV5-1 and TRBJ1-2; 10 bases are a match to TRBD1. Trimming removed 1 base from V and 3 bases from J; junction bases left unmatched: 6. The CDR3 runs 16 residues. Germline V gene data show CDR1 as SGHRS and CDR2 as YFSETQ. For the CDR3, the DNA is TGCGCCAGCAGCTTGAGTCCCGGACAGGGGGACTATGGCTACACCTTC. Translating gives CASSLSPGQGDYGYTF.

The chain carries TRBV14 and TRBJ2-1; D possibly matches TRBD1 or TRBD2 (5 bases each). CDR1 and CDR2 from the germline V gene are SGHDN and FVKESK. CDR3 length equals 14 residues. V was clipped by 0 bases and J by 7 bases, with 10 bases between them. The DNA of the CDR3 is TGTGCCAGCAGCCAAGAGGGGGAGATTAATGAGCAGTTCTTC. Translated, it gives CASSQEGEINEQFF.

The V gene is TRBV15, the J gene TRBJ1-1, with TRBD1 matching 8 bases. Per germline, CDR1 LNHNV and CDR2 YYDKDF (reference sequence). The CDR3 runs to 13 residues. The junction had 3 bases not matched to a gene; V was cut back by 3 bases and J by 6 bases. CDR3 protein: CATSRVTGAEAFF. In nucleotides, the CDR3 is TGTGCCACCAGCAGGGTGACAGGGGCTGAAGCTTTCTTT.

The rearrangement joins TRBV6-6 to TRBJ1-3, with D hard to call. Deletions cut 2 bases from V and 2 bases from J, with 7 bases between. The CDR3 covers 14 residues. Germline values: CDR1 MNHNY, CDR2 SVGAGI (reference sequence). CDR3 DNA: TGTGCCAGCAGTTACCCCCCAACTGGAAACACCATATATTTT. Its protein product is CASSYPPTGNTIYF.

V gene TRBV7-6 combines with J gene TRBJ2-7; a weak D match, TRBD1 (5 bases). V lost 4 bases to trimming and J lost 6 bases, with 16 bases between them. Germline loops: CDR1 SGHVS, CDR2 FNYEAQ. The CDR3 is 14 amino acids. CDR3 amino acids: CASSYPGISAEQYF. In DNA, the CDR3 is TGTGCCAGCAGCTACCCAGGGATTTCGGCCGAGCAGTACTTC.

This clone was seen more than once but under ten times. The chain carries TRBV30 and TRBJ1-1; D may be TRBD1 (5 bases). The CDR3 runs to 13 residues. Trimming took 4 bases from V and 1 from J, leaving 10 bases between them. Germline-derived CDR1 and CDR2 are GTSNPN and SVGIG (reference sequence). CDR3 bases: TGTGCCTGGACCTATGGGGGGAACACTGAAGCTTTCTTT. Protein: CAWTYGGNTEAFF. Full variable domain (remainder filled in from reference TRBV30 and TRBJ1-1): SQTIHQWPATLVQPVGSPLSLECTVEGTSNPNLYWYRQAAGRGLQLLFYSVGIGQISSEVPQNLSASRPQDRQFILSSKKLLLSDSGFYLCAWTYGGNTEAFFGQGTRLTVV.

The chain carries TRBV4-1 and TRBJ1-6; D remains ambiguous. Germline-derived CDR1 and CDR2 are MGHRA and YSYEKL. Deletions cut 7 bases from V and 0 bases from J, with 13 bases between. The CDR3 covers 16 residues. This chain's CDR3 is CASKSGGSSYNSPLHF. CDR3 DNA: TGCGCCAGCAAGTCAGGCGGTAGCTCCTATAATTCACCCCTCCACTTT.

This chain joins TRBV6-6 and TRBJ2-1, with 12 bases fitting TRBD2. V dropped 6 bases and J dropped 5; count of bases not matched to a gene: 5. The CDR3 is made up of 15 amino acids. CDR1 is MNHNY and CDR2 is SVGAGI in the germline V gene (reference sequence). The CDR3 sequence is CASSLTSGGNNEQFF. CDR3 DNA sequence: TGTGCCAGCAGCCTTACTAGCGGGGGGAACAATGAGCAGTTCTTC.

J is TRBJ1-2 and V is TRBV12-5; the match to TRBD1 covers 7 bases. Germline lookup yields CDR1 LGHNT and CDR2 FRNRAP. With V trimmed by 4 bases and J by 4 bases, 6 bases remained unmatched. CDR3 length: 14 residues. CDR3 in amino acids: CASGSTGVSYGYTF. The DNA of the CDR3 is TGTGCTAGTGGTTCCACAGGGGTTAGCTATGGCTACACCTTC.

This clone was detected only a few times. The chain recombines TRBV4-2 with TRBJ1-1; no reliable D call. Per germline, CDR1 LGHNA and CDR2 YNFKEQ. Trimming removed 7 bases at V and 1 base at J, with 13 bases between. CDR3 length: 14 amino acids. This CDR3 is CASTLTKENTEAFF. For the CDR3, the DNA is TGTGCCAGCACCCTTACCAAAGAGAACACTGAAGCTTTCTTT.

The chain uses TRBV2 and TRBJ2-2; no clear D gene. V dropped 8 bases and J dropped 4 bases, with 8 bases sitting between them. The germline V gene encodes CDR1 SNHLY and CDR2 FYNNEI. This CDR3 is 12 amino acids long. CDR3 region: CASAPGTGELFF. CDR3 nucleotides: TGTGCCAGCGCGCCGGGCACCGGGGAGCTGTTTTTT.

This clone was detected only once. This chain joins TRBV6-5 and TRBJ1-1; D gene ambiguous. This CDR3 is 11 amino acids long. The germline V gene has CDR1 MNHEY and CDR2 SVGAGI. V was trimmed by 2 bases and J by 9 bases, leaving 7 bases between them. The CDR3 sequence: CASSYGRKAFF. The CDR3 DNA reads TGTGCCAGCAGTTACGGTCGTAAAGCTTTCTTT.

The V call is TRBV5-4, the J call TRBJ1-2; TRBD1 might be the D (5 bases). The V gene's germline CDR1 is SGHNT and CDR2 YYREEE (reference sequence). The ends were cut back, 2 bases at V and 6 bases at J, with 11 bases in the middle. The CDR3 length is 13 residues. This CDR3 is CASSLPGRHGYTF. In DNA, the CDR3 is TGTGCCAGCAGCTTACCAGGGCGCCATGGCTACACCTTC.

V and J are TRBV14 and TRBJ2-5, with D possibly being TRBD1 (5 bases). Trimming took off 2 bases at V and 5 bases at J, with 18 bases between the two ends. CDR3 size: 16 residues. Per the germline V gene, CDR1 is SGHDN and CDR2 is FVKESK. The CDR3, as DNA: TGTGCCAGCAGCCAACTGGGGCCCCGCGAAGTGGAGACCCAGTACTTC. This encodes CASSQLGPREVETQYF.

The rearrangement joins TRBV6-1 to TRBJ1-5; a weak D match, TRBD1 (6 bases). Trimming removed 3 bases from V and 4 bases from J, with 13 bases in between. Per the germline V gene, CDR1 is MNHNS and CDR2 is SASEGT. This CDR3 is built from 15 residues. CDR3 DNA sequence: TGTGCCAGCAGTGATATGGGACATTCTAATCAGCCCCAGCATTTT. It translates to CASSDMGHSNQPQHF.